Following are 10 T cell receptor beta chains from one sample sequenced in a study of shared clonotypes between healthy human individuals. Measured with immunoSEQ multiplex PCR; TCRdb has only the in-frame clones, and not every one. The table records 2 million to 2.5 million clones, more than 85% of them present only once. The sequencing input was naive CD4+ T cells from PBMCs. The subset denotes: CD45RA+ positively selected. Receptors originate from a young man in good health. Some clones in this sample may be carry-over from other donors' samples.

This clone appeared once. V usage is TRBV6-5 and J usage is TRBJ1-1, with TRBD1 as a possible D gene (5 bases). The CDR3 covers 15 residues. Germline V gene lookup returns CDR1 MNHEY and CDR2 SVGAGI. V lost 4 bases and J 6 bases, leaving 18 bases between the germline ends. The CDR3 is CASSFLMGGGAEAFF. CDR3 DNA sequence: TGTGCCAGCAGTTTTCTTATGGGTGGGGGAGCTGAAGCTTTCTTT.

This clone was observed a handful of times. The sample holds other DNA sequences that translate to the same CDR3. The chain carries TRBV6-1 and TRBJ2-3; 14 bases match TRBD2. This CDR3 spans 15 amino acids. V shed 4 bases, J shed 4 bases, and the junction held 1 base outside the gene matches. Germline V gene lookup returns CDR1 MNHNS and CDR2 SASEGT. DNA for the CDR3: TGTGCCAGCAGTGGACTAGCGGGAGGGCCAGATACGCAGTATTTT. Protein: CASSGLAGGPDTQYF.

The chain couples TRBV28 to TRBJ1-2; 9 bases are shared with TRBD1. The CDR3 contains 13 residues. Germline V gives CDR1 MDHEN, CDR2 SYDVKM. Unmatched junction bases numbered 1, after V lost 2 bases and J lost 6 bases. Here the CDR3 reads CASSLRDRDGYTF. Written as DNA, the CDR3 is TGTGCCAGCAGTTTAAGGGACAGGGATGGCTACACCTTC.

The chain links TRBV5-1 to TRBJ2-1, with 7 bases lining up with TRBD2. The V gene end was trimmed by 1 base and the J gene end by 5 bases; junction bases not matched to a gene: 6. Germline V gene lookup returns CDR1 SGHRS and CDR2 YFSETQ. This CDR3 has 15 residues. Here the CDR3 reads CASSLWPSGDNEQFF. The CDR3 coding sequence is TGCGCCAGCAGCTTGTGGCCTAGCGGAGACAATGAGCAGTTCTTC.

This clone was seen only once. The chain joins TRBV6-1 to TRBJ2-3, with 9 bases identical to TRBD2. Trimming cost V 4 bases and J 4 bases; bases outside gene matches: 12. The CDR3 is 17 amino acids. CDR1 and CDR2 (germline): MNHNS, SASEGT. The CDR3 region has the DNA TGTGCCAGCAGTGTGACGCCCTCTAGCGGGGTTTCAGATACGCAGTATTTT. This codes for CASSVTPSSGVSDTQYF.

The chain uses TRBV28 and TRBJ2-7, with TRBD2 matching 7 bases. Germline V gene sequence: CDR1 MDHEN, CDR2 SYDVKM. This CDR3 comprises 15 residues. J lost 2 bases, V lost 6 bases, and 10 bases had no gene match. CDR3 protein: CASRGAGLTTYEQYF. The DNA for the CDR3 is TGTGCCAGCAGGGGAGCGGGACTGACCACCTACGAGCAGTACTTC.

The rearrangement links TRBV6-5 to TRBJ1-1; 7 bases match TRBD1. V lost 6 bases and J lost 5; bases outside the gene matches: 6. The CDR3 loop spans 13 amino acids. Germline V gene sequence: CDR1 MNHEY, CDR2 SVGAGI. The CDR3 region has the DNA TGTGCCAGCAGCCCTGGGGACAGAACTGAAGCTTTCTTT. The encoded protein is CASSPGDRTEAFF.

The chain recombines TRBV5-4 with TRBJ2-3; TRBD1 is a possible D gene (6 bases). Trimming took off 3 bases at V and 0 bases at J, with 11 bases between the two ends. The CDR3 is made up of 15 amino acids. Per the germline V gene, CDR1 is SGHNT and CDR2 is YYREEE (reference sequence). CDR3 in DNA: TGTGCCAGCAGCTCAACAGGGTCTAGCACAGATACGCAGTATTTT. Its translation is CASSSTGSSTDTQYF.

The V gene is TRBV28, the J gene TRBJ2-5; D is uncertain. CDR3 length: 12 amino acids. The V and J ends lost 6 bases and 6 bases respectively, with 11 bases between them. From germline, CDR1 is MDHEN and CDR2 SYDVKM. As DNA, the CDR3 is TGTGCCAGCAGCCCCGCTGGCCAGACCCAGTACTTC. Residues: CASSPAGQTQYF.

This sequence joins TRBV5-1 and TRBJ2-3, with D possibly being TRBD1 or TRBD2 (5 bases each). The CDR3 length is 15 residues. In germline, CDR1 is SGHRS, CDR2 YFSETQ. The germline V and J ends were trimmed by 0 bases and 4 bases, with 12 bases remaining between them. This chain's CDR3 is CASSLDQGDPDTQYF. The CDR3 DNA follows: TGCGCCAGCAGCTTGGATCAGGGAGACCCAGATACGCAGTATTTT.